This TCR beta chain derives from a study of regulatory T cells in long-lasting Graves disease. Study at large: New Graves' disease cases had less than 3 months of antithyroid drugs. Study-wide points: Peripheral blood was the sole material, not thyroid tissue. Persistent disease was associated with favored TRBV28 usage and with favored use of TRBJ1-2 and TRBJ2-5.

Turning to this clonotype: Its specificity is unknown.

V gave up 3 bases and J gave up 3 bases; unmatched junction bases: 5. The CDR3 runs to 14 residues. The germline V gene has CDR1 SGHNT and CDR2 YYREEE (reference sequence). Indicated time point: newly diagnosed GD, antithyroid drugs for less than 3 months. After RNA was extracted from PBMCs, the TCR library was made from it. TCR beta libraries were built with iRepertoire HTBI primers and Arm-PCR of CDR3 regions. Study processing details: Sequenced samples collectively carried roughly 60 TRBV and around 15 TRBJ segments. TCRdb analysed the multiplex PCR reads with MiXCR anew, one entry per CDR3 protein. The V and J calls were not made by the authors but by TCRdb's processing. The table records around 500,000 distinct CDR3 sequences, 15% to 20% of them present only once. These data also formed part of another study, on T cells in Graves' hyperthyroidism and ophthalmopathy.

The chain has TRBV5-4 and TRBJ2-5, with 7 positions matching TRBD1. The receptor's source is a woman aged 35-65 years with Graves disease. The specimen comprised peripheral blood mononuclear cells (PBMCs), sampled at new diagnosis, from a patient treated with antithyroid drugs. Here the CDR3 DNA reads TGTGCCAGCAGCTCCATAGGACAGGAAGAGACCCAGTACTTC. Translating gives CASSSIGQEETQYF.